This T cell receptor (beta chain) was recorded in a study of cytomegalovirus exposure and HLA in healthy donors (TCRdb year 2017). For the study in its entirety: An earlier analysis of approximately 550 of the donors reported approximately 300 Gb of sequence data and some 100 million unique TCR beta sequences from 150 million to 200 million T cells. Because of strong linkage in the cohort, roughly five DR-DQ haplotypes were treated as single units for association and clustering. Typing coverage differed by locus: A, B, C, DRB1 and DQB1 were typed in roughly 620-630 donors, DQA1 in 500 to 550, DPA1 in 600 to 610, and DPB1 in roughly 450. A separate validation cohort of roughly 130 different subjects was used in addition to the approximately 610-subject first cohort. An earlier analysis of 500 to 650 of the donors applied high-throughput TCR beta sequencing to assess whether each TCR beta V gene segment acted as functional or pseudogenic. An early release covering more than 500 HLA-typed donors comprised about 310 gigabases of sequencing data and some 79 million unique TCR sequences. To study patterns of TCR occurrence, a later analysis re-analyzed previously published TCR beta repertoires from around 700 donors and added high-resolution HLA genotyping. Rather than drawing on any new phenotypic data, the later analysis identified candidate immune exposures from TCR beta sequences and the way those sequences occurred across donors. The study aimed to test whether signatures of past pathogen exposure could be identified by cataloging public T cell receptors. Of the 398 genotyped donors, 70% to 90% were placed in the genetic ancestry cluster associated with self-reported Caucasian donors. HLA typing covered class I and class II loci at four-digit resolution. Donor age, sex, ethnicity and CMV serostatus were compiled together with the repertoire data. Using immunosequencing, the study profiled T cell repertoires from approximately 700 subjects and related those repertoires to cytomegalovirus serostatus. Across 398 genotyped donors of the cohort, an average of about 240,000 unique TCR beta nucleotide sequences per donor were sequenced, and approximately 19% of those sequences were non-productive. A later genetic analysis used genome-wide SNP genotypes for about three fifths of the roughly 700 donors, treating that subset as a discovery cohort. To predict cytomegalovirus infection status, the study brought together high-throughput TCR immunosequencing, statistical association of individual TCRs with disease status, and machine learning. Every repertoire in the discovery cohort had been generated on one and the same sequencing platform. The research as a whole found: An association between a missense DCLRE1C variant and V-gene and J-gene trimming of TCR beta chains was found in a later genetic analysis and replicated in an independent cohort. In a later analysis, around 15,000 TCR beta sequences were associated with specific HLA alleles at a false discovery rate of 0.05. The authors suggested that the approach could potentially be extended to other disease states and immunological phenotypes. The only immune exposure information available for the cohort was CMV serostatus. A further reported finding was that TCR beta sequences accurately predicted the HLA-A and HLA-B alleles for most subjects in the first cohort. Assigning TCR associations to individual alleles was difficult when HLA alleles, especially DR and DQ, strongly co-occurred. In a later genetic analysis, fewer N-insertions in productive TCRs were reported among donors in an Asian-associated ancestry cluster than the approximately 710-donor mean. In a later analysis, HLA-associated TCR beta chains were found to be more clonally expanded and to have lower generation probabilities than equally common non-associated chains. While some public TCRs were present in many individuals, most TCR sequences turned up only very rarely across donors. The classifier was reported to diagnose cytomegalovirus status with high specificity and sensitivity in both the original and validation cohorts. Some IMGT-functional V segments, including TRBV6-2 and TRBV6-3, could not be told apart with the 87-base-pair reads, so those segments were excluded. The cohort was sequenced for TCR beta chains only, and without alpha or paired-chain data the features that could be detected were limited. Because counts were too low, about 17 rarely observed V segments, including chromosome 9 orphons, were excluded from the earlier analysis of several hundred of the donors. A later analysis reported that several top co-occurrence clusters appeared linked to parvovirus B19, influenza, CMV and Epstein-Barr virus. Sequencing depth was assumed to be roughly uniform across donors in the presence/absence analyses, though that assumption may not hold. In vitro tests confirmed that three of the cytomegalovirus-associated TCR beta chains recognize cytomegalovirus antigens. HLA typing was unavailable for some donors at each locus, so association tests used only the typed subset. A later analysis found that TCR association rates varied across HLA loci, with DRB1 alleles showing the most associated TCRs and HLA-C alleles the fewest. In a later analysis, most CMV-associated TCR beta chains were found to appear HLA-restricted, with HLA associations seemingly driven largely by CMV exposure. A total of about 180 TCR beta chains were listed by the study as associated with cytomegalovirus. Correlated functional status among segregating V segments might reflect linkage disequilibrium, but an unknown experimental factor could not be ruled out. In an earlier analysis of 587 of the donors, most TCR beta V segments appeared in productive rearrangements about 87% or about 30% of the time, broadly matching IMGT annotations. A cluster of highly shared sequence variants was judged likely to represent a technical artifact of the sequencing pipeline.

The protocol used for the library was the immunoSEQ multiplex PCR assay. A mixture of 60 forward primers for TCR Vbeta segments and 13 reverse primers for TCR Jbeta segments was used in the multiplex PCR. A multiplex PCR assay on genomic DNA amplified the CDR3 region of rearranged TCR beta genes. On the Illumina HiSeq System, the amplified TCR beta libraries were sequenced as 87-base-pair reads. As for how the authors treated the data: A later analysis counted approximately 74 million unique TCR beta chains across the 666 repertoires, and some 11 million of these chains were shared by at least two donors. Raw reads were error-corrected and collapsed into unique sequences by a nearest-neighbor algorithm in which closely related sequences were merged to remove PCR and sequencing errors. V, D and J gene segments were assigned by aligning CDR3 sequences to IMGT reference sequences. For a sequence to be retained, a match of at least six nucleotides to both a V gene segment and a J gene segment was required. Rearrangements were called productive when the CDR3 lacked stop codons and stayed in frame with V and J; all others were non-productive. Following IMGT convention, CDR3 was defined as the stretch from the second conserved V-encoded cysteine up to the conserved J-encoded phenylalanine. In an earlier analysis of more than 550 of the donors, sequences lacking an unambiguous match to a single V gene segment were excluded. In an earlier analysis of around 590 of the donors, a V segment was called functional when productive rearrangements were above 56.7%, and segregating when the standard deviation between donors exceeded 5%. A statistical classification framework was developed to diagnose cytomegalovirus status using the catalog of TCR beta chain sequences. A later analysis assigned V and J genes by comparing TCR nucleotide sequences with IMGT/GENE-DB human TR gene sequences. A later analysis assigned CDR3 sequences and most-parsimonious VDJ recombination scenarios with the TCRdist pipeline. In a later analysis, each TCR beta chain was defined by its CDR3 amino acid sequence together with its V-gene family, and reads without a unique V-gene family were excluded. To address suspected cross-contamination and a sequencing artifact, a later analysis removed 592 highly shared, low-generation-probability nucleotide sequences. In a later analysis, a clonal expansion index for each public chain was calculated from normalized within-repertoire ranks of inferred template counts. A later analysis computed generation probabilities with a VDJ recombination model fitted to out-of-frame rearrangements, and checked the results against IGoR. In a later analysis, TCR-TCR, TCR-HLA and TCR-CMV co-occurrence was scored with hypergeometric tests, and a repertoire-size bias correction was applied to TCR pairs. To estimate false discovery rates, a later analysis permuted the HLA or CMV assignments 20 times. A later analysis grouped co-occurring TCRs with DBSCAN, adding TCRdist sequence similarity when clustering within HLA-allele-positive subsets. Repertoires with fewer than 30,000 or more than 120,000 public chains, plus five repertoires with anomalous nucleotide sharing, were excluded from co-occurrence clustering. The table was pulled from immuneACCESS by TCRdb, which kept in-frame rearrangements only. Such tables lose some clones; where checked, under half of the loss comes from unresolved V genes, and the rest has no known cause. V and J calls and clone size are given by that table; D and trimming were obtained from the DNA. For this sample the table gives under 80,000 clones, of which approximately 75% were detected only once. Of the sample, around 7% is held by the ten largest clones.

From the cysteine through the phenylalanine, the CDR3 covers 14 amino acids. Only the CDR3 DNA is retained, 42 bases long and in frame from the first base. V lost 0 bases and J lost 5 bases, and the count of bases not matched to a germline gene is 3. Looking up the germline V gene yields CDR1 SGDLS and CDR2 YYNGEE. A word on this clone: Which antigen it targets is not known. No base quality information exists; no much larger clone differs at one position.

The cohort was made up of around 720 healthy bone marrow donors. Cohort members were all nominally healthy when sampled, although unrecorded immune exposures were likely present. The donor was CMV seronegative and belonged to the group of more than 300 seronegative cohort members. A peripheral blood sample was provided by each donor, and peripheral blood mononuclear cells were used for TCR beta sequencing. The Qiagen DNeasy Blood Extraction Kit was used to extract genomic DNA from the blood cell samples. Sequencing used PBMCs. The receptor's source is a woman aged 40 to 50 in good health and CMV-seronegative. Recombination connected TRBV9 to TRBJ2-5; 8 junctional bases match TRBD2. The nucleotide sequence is TGTGCCAGCAGCGTAGGGCCGGGGGGGGAGACCCAGTACTTC. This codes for CASSVGPGGETQYF.